This T cell receptor (beta chain) is drawn from a study of tumor-infiltrating lymphocytes in primary liver carcinoma (dated by TCRdb to about 2017). Broadly, across the study: Of the five patients (three men and two women, aged 30 to 69 years), four had hepatocellular carcinoma and one had combined HCC and intrahepatic cholangiocarcinoma. The 20 to 25 tumor region samples were profiled with Agilent mRNA microarrays so that TCRbeta repertoire diversity could be related to the local molecular phenotype. Tumors of the five patients were stage T1-T3 N0M0 with maximum diameters of roughly 4.2 to 11 cm. TCRbeta repertoire sequencing, expression microarrays and whole-exome sequencing were combined in the study across five regions of each liver tumor, with adjacent normal tissue and blood also included. Technical replicate repertoires showed high reproducibility, with mean shared-clone rates around 0.9 and correlation coefficients above 0.95. Roughly 3.65 to 8 million productive TCRbeta reads were obtained per sample, and no significant difference in read depth was found between tissue types. TCRbeta repertoire sequencing covered 35 specimens from 5 patients: some 25 tumor regions, 5 adjacent noncancerous liver tissues and 5 peripheral blood samples.

Without any cell sorting, total RNA and DNA were extracted together from about 19-30 mg of bulk tissue using the AllPrep DNA/RNA mini kit. Between November 2015 and March 2016, roughly 5 patients in China with histopathologically diagnosed primary liver carcinoma had their tumors surgically resected. Patients had chronic HBV infection and were treatment-naive at sampling. Five spatially separated regions were sampled from each tumor: the superior, inferior, left-lateral and right-lateral poles, plus the tumor centre. Histological examination found more than 90% viable tumor cells in every tumor sample. Fresh tumor and adjacent tissue pieces were bisected; one half was stored in RNAlater at -80°C, the other sent for histology. The CDR3 contains 16 residues, cysteine and phenylalanine counted. Solely the CDR3 DNA is kept, with 48 bases framed from the first base. CDR1 SGHRS and CDR2 YFSETQ are derived from the germline V gene.

Using a constant-region primer and ProtoScript II reverse transcriptase, TCRbeta-specific cDNA was reverse-transcribed from 500 ng total RNA. Construction of the TCRbeta libraries relied on three nested rounds of multiplex PCR, following a slightly modified ARM-PCR procedure. The first two PCR rounds used multiplex TRBV1-TRBV30 forward primers with a Cbeta reverse primer, each for around 10 cycles. A final 25-cycle PCR with Deep VentR polymerase added sample barcodes and Illumina adapters. Before sequencing, amplicons of 200-500 bp were gel-purified using a QIAquick gel extraction kit. An Illumina HiSeq 2500 was used to sequence the TCRbeta amplicons with 250-bp paired-end reads. The paper's data handling went like this. Trimmomatic v0.33 was used to quality-trim the reads, and FLASH v1.2.11 was used to merge paired reads so that full CDR3 sequences could be recovered. V, D and J germline segments were assigned to the rearranged TCRbeta sequences by MiGEC v1.2.1b. VDJtools v1.0.0 computed clonotype statistics and Shannon-Wiener diversity indices. Except for diversity analysis, only the 250 most abundant clonotypes of each sample were used in subsequent analyses to reduce sampling bias. The public reads were reprocessed in TCRdb via fastp at Q25 and MiXCR, keeping in-frame beta chains. All rows with the same CDR3 protein become a single entry with the most common DNA and genes. None of the V and J calls come from the authors' own analysis; TCRdb made them. Across this sample there are about 43,000 distinct CDR3 sequences, with about 73% seen only once. In total, the top ten clones hold about 20% of the sample.

Turning to this clonotype: Its target antigen remains unknown. No clone much larger than this one lies a single base away; base qualities are absent.

Overall study outcomes, separate from this receptor: Only roughly 8-25% of top clones appeared in all five regions of a tumor, which suggests that tumor-infiltrating T cells are spatially heterogeneous. Because only the TCR beta chain was sequenced and unpaired alpha chains were not captured, true repertoire diversity is likely underestimated. Pairs of tumor regions showed greater repertoire overlap (mean about 36%) than tumor-adjacent pairs (approximately 17%) or tumor-blood pairs (approximately 15%), which is consistent with antigen-driven expansion. The top 250 clones made up a significantly larger repertoire fraction in tumors than in blood (p = 0.039). Because the samples were bulk and unsorted, CD4+ and CD8+ T cell repertoires could not be compared. The study included only five patients, and the authors note findings should be validated in a larger study.

Input material: liver tumor tissue from sampling region 2. The cell subset or site label, read with the paper, signifies: tumor region T2, inferior pole. The sequence derives from a man in his forties or fifties with primary liver carcinoma and hepatitis B virus infection. This receptor chain uses TRBV5-1 and TRBJ2-3, with the D gene too uncertain to name. The J call may be wrong; the DNA end is better matched by TRBJ1-5. This receptor has the CDR3 CASSLRTDGSTDTQHF. The nucleotides are TGCGCCAGCAGCTTGAGGACGGACGGCAGCACAGATACGCAGCATTTT.